This entry lists 30 T cell receptor beta chains sequenced from one sample in a study of OX40 agonist ivuxolimab in advanced cancers. Profiling relied on immunoSEQ multiplex PCR, and the TCRdb table lists in-frame clones only, not all of them. The sample carries around 25,000 clones, roughly 82% recorded once. Sequenced here: CD4+ or CD8+ T cells sorted from blood, sampled in a trial of the OX40 agonist ivuxolimab. The receptors were gathered from an adult with an advanced solid tumor such as melanoma, head and neck, liver or kidney cancer.

This chain joins TRBV5-4 and TRBJ1-2, with 10 bases fitting TRBD1. V was pared by 4 bases and J by 4 bases, with 7 bases of the junction left unmatched. The CDR3 consists of 15 residues. The germline CDR1 and CDR2 sequences are SGHNT and YYREEE (reference sequence). CDR3 nucleotides: TGTGCCAGCAGCCCCGACAGGGGGCTTTCCTATGGCTACACCTTC. Its protein product is CASSPDRGLSYGYTF.

The chain is built from TRBV28 and TRBJ2-7; D remains unclear. V lost 4 bases, J lost 2 bases, and 15 bases lay in between. This CDR3 has 15 amino acids. CDR1 and CDR2 (germline): MDHEN, SYDVKM. The CDR3 DNA sequence: TGTGCCAGCAGTTATGCCCTGGGTGGGGCCTACGAGCAGTACTTC. Translating gives CASSYALGGAYEQYF. Filled out from reference TRBV28 and TRBJ2-7, the complete variable domain reads DVKVTQSSRYLVKRTGEKVFLECVQDMDHENMFWYRQDPGLGLRLIYFSYDVKMKEKGDIPEGYSVSREKKERFSLILESASTNQTSMYLCASSYALGGAYEQYFGPGTRLTVT.

The chain is built from TRBV6-1 and TRBJ2-7; 14 nucleotides align to TRBD2. Germline V gives CDR1 MNHNS, CDR2 SASEGT. CDR3 size: 16 residues. V shed 4 bases, J shed 5 bases, and the junction held 7 bases outside the gene matches. The chain's CDR3 is CASSANPGLAGDEQYF. The CDR3 DNA is TGTGCCAGCAGTGCCAACCCGGGACTAGCGGGAGACGAGCAGTACTTC.

The chain is built from TRBV4-2 and TRBJ1-4; the D is unclear. V dropped 3 bases and J dropped 3 bases, with 14 bases sitting between them. The CDR3 sequence is 16 residues long. The germline V gene encodes CDR1 LGHNA and CDR2 YNFKEQ. Here the CDR3 reads CASSHPLLGANEKLFF. The CDR3 bases are TGTGCCAGCAGCCACCCCCTTCTTGGGGCTAATGAAAAACTGTTTTTT.

V is TRBV5-4 and J is TRBJ2-1; a weak D match, TRBD1 (6 bases). V lost 5 bases, J lost 2 bases, and 11 bases lay in between. The CDR3 length is 14 residues. Germline loops: CDR1 SGHNT, CDR2 YYREEE (reference sequence). The CDR3 sequence is CASSETGTYNEQFF. In DNA form, the CDR3 reads TGTGCCAGCAGTGAGACAGGTACCTACAATGAGCAGTTCTTC.

The chain recombines TRBV27 with TRBJ1-5; D uncertain. The CDR3 length is 14 residues. CDR1 is MNHEY, CDR2 SMNVEV, per germline (reference sequence). Trimming removed 2 bases from V and 2 bases from J, with 7 bases in between. The CDR3 spells CASSLSDGNQPQHF. The DNA for the CDR3 is TGTGCCAGCAGTTTAAGCGATGGCAATCAGCCCCAGCATTTT.

This sequence joins TRBV6-1 and TRBJ1-2; D is undetermined. Per germline, CDR1 MNHNS and CDR2 SASEGT. The CDR3 is 14 amino acids. Trimming pared 5 bases from V and 4 bases from J, leaving 14 bases between. The CDR3 coding sequence is TGTGCCAGCAGTTCCGACACCGGTGGCTATGGCTACACCTTC. Protein: CASSSDTGGYGYTF.

The rearrangement joins TRBV6-5 to TRBJ2-7, with D possibly matching TRBD1 (6 bases). This CDR3 has 14 amino acids. The germline V gene encodes CDR1 MNHEY and CDR2 SVGAGI. Trimming cost V 7 bases and J 4 bases, with 17 bases left between them. The CDR3 nucleotides are TGTGCCAGCACCTGGGGGCCAGGTGAATACGAGCAGTACTTC. It specifies CASTWGPGEYEQYF.

The chain carries TRBV23-1 and TRBJ2-1; 7 nucleotides line up with TRBD1. TRBV23-1 is an ORF; its function is uncertain. The CDR3 has 13 residues. V shed 6 bases and J 5 bases; nucleotides not matched to a gene: 4. The CDR3 here is CASRPDRNNEQFF. In nucleotides, the CDR3 is TGCGCCAGCAGACCGGACAGGAACAATGAGCAGTTCTTC.

The J gene is TRBJ2-7, the V gene TRBV7-6, with D uncertain. This CDR3 contains 14 residues. CDR1 is SGHVS and CDR2 is FNYEAQ in the germline V gene. V gave up 0 bases and J gave up 2 bases, with 8 bases separating them. This CDR3 reads CASSLADGTYEQYF. CDR3 DNA sequence: TGTGCCAGCAGCTTAGCGGACGGTACCTACGAGCAGTACTTC.

The chain has TRBV12-5 and TRBJ1-1; 8 bases are a match to TRBD1. The length of the CDR3 is 13 residues. CDR1 LGHNT and CDR2 FRNRAP come from the germline V gene. Unmatched junction bases numbered 4, after V lost 9 bases and J lost 1 base. The CDR3 nucleotides are TGTGCTAGCGGGACAGGACCGAACACTGAAGCTTTCTTT. This gives the protein CASGTGPNTEAFF. Full variable domain (missing parts from reference TRBV12-5 and TRBJ1-1): DARVTQTPRHKVTEMGQEVTMRCQPILGHNTVFWYRQTMMQGLELLAYFRNRAPLDDSGMPKDRFSAEMPDATLATLKIQPSEPRDSAVYFCASGTGPNTEAFFGQGTRLTVV.

The chain joins TRBV7-3 to TRBJ1-5, with 8 bases fitting TRBD1. The germline V gene encodes CDR1 SGHTA and CDR2 FQGTGA. V lost 5 bases, J lost 8 bases, and 11 bases stayed unmatched. This CDR3 is built from 15 residues. This CDR3 is CASSPGQGDSEPQHF. In DNA, the CDR3 is TGTGCCAGCAGCCCCGGACAGGGCGATTCCGAGCCCCAGCATTTT.

The J gene is TRBJ2-7, the V gene TRBV27; 11 bases are a match to TRBD1. From germline, CDR1 is MNHEY and CDR2 SMNVEV (reference sequence). Trimming took 5 bases from V and 7 from J; bases not matched to a gene: 10. The length of the CDR3 is 15 residues. For the CDR3, the DNA is TGTGCCAGCAGTCTCTCCGGGACAGGGGGATGGGAGCAGTACTTC. It yields the protein CASSLSGTGGWEQYF.

The rearrangement links TRBV15 to TRBJ2-1; the D gene could be TRBD1 or TRBD2 (5 bases each). The CDR3 has 17 residues. Germline V CDR1 and CDR2: LNHNV, YYDKDF (reference sequence). V was pared by 3 bases and J by 4 bases, with 19 bases between. The CDR3 protein is CATSSVIRDLPYNEQFF. Here the CDR3 DNA reads TGTGCCACCAGCAGTGTAATCCGGGACCTCCCTTACAATGAGCAGTTCTTC.

This clone was seen a single time. The V call is TRBV7-2, the J call TRBJ1-5, with D perhaps TRBD1 (6 bases). CDR1 and CDR2 (germline): SGHTA, FQGNSA. The CDR3 has 16 amino acids. The V end was cut by 5 bases, the J end by 6 bases, with 20 bases between. CDR3 in DNA: TGTGCCAGCAGCCCGGGGGTAGGGGGATCAAGTCAGCCCCAGCATTTT. This sequence encodes CASSPGVGGSSQPQHF.

The chain joins TRBV9 to TRBJ1-1; 7 nucleotides align to TRBD1. V was pared by 5 bases and J by 4 bases, with 8 bases of the junction left unmatched. CDR1 SGDLS and CDR2 YYNGEE come from the germline V gene. The CDR3 runs to 14 residues. CDR3 protein: CASSVAGGSTEAFF. CDR3 nucleotides: TGTGCCAGCAGTGTGGCAGGGGGAAGCACTGAAGCTTTCTTT. The entire variable domain, with the rest obtained from reference TRBV9 and TRBJ1-1, is as follows: DSGVTQTPKHLITATGQRVTLRCSPRSGDLSVYWYQQSLDQGLQFLIQYYNGEERAKGNILERFSAQQFPDLHSELNLSSLELGDSALYFCASSVAGGSTEAFFGQGTRLTVV.

The chain couples TRBV21-1 to TRBJ2-3; the D segment call TRBD2 is taken from the table without a DNA check. TRBV21-1 is a recognized pseudogene. The CDR3 extends over 14 amino acids. CDR3 loop: CATLKRVATDTQYF. The DNA of the CDR3 is TGTGCCACCCTTAAGCGGGTGGCCACAGATACGCAGTATTTT.

This clone has only one observation. The chain is built from TRBV7-9 and TRBJ2-7, with 10 positions matching TRBD1. The CDR3 has 15 residues. Germline V lookup: CDR1 SEHNR, CDR2 FQNEAQ (reference sequence). V lost 3 bases, J lost 5 bases, and 7 bases stayed unmatched. The CDR3 region is CASSLGTGVNNEQYF. In nucleotides, the CDR3 is TGTGCCAGCAGCTTGGGGACAGGGGTAAACAACGAGCAGTACTTC.

In this sample, this clone turned up a few times. The chain is built from TRBV6-1 and TRBJ1-1; D unclear. The V gene's germline CDR1 is MNHNS and CDR2 SASEGT. Trimming pared 3 bases from V and 1 base from J, leaving 6 bases between. The CDR3 length is 13 residues. CDR3 nucleotides: TGTGCCAGCAGTGAGCGGGAGAACACTGAAGCTTTCTTT. This translates into CASSERENTEAFF.

The chain links TRBV4-2 to TRBJ2-1; 11 nucleotides match TRBD2. V lost 3 bases to trimming and J lost 8 bases; unmatched junction nucleotides: 9. The germline CDR1 and CDR2 sequences are LGHNA and YNFKEQ. The CDR3 sequence is 16 residues long. The CDR3: CASSQALAGGLDEQFF. CDR3 coding DNA: TGTGCCAGCAGCCAGGCTCTAGCGGGAGGATTAGATGAGCAGTTCTTC.

J is TRBJ2-1 and V is TRBV19; TRBD1 or TRBD2 may be the D gene (6 bases each). Germline CDR1 LNHDA, CDR2 SQIVND (reference sequence). This CDR3 spans 16 amino acids. V lost 5 bases, J lost 4 bases, and 18 bases lay in between. The CDR3 DNA follows: TGTGCCAGTAGTTGGCGGGGACAAGAGATTTACAATGAGCAGTTCTTC. Amino acid sequence: CASSWRGQEIYNEQFF.

The chain couples TRBV7-9 to TRBJ1-4; the D gene is possibly TRBD1 (6 bases). CDR1 SEHNR and CDR2 FQNEAQ come from the germline V gene (reference sequence). Trimming left V 0 bases short and J 2 bases short, with 16 bases between. The CDR3 has 18 amino acids. CDR3: CASSLAPGRGGTNEKLFF. CDR3 nucleotides: TGTGCCAGCAGCTTAGCGCCGGGCAGGGGAGGTACTAATGAAAAACTGTTTTTT.

This clone is a singleton in its sample. The genes are TRBV29-1 and TRBJ1-2; D ambiguous. Trimming removed 1 base at V and 8 bases at J, with 14 bases between. The V gene's germline CDR1 is SQVTM and CDR2 ANQGSEA. The CDR3 totals 13 residues. The CDR3 DNA sequence: TGCAGCGTTGAAGGGCTCGGACCGCGGGGCTACACCTTC. It is translated as CSVEGLGPRGYTF.

The chain is built from TRBV27 and TRBJ1-2, with 9 bases fitting TRBD1. CDR1 and CDR2 from the germline V gene are MNHEY and SMNVEV (reference sequence). The CDR3 loop spans 14 amino acids. After removal of 3 bases from V and 4 bases from J, the junction contained 3 bases not matched to a gene. This CDR3 reads CASSFRQGVYGYTF. The CDR3 nucleotides read TGTGCCAGCAGTTTCAGACAGGGGGTCTATGGCTACACCTTC.

This clone was detected only a few times. This chain joins TRBV15 and TRBJ2-3, with D tentatively TRBD2 (5 bases). V was clipped by 1 base and J by 6 bases, with 14 bases between them. The germline gives CDR1 LNHNV, CDR2 YYDKDF (reference sequence). The CDR3 runs to 15 residues. CDR3 nucleotide sequence: TGTGCCACCAGCAGAGGTGGGAGTATTTCGGATACGCAGTATTTT. It yields the protein CATSRGGSISDTQYF.

This clone was detected only a few times. V gene TRBV27 combines with J gene TRBJ2-7, with D perhaps TRBD2 (6 bases). Germline CDR1 is MNHEY and CDR2 is SMNVEV (reference sequence). This CDR3 spans 12 amino acids. V lost 6 bases and J lost 9, with 15 bases in between. The CDR3 DNA is TGTGCCAGCAGCCCCGACCCCGGGGGGCAGTACTTC. It encodes CASSPDPGGQYF.

The V gene is TRBV7-9, the J gene TRBJ1-1; D is unclear. Per germline, CDR1 SEHNR and CDR2 FQNEAQ (reference sequence). The length of the CDR3 is 12 residues. With 2 bases removed from V and 4 bases from J, the gap between germline ends came to 5 bases. The CDR3 here is CASSLPGTEAFF. Here the CDR3 DNA reads TGTGCCAGCAGCTTACCGGGCACTGAAGCTTTCTTT.

The chain employs TRBV10-3 and TRBJ2-1; TRBD2 might be the D (5 bases). V lost 5 bases, J lost 8 bases, and 25 bases lay in between. The CDR3 has 17 residues. CDR1 is ENHRY, CDR2 SYGVKD, per germline. As DNA, the CDR3 is TGTGCCATCAGTTTTGAGGGAGCGAGCGGTATGATAGATGAGCAGTTCTTC. It encodes CAISFEGASGMIDEQFF.

This clone was observed a few times. Distinct nucleotide sequences in the sample also encode this CDR3. The chain recombines TRBV4-1 with TRBJ2-7; TRBD2 matches 13 bases. The junction had 1 base not matched to a gene; V was cut back by 3 bases and J by 2 bases. This CDR3 comprises 15 residues. The germline CDR1 and CDR2 sequences are MGHRA and YSYEKL. CDR3 protein: CASSHGTSGTYEQYF. The CDR3 DNA reads TGCGCCAGCAGCCATGGGACTAGCGGGACCTACGAGCAGTACTTC.

This chain connects TRBV9 to TRBJ2-1, with 7 nucleotides matching TRBD2. The germline V gene encodes CDR1 SGDLS and CDR2 YYNGEE. This CDR3 has 15 residues. Losses at the gene ends were 2 bases for V and 4 bases for J; bases not matched to a gene: 6. The CDR3 coding sequence is TGTGCCAGCAGCGTTGCGGGAGCCGCGTACAATGAGCAGTTCTTC. Encoded protein: CASSVAGAAYNEQFF.